This TCR beta chain was retrieved from a study of blood T cell repertoires in COVID-19. Study details: The United States, Italy and Spain provided the acute and convalescent COVID-19 samples. Sample material is recorded as cDNA or gDNA derived from T cells, B-cell-depleted T cells, or PBMCs.

The germline V gene encodes CDR1 MNHEY and CDR2 SVGAGI. The V end was cut by 0 bases, the J end by 7 bases, with 9 bases between. The CDR3 spans 13 residues. As handled by the study authors: Amplification with reference gene primers provided the estimates of nucleated cell counts. Libraries were prepared by immunoSEQ multiplex PCR; TCRdb keeps only in-frame clonotypes and omits some of them. V and J calls and clone size follow that table, whereas D and trimming were derived from the DNA. In the table there are about 240,000 clones, roughly nine tenths of which are singletons. Comments on this clone: Other DNA sequences within the sample encode an identical CDR3.

The TCR comes from a man between 60 and 75 years old with acute or convalescent COVID-19. V and J are TRBV6-5 and TRBJ1-2, with D tentatively TRBD1 (5 bases). The source material was peripheral blood. The CDR3 sequence is CASSYSRGGGYTF. The CDR3, as DNA: TGTGCCAGCAGTTACTCGCGGGGGGGTGGCTACACCTTC.